The 25 T cell receptor beta chains below all came from one sample that was sequenced in a study of identical twins. TCRdb itself ran the 5' RACE reads through MiXCR, one entry per CDR3 protein. Among 700,000 to 950,000 distinct CDR3 sequences, around 12% were seen once, and the ten largest hold roughly 1.6%. These data were likewise used in another study, on yellow fever vaccine responses in identical twins.

Sequencing used PBMCs. Receptors originate from a woman under 30 in good health.

This clonotype was detected only a few times. The gene calls are TRBV12-3 or TRBV12-4 and TRBJ1-1; unclear D gene. The CDR3 consists of 15 residues. The V end lost 3 bases, the J end lost 0 bases, and 11 bases lay between the germline ends. CDR3 sequence (DNA): TGTGCCAGCAGTTTGCGCACGAGATTGAACACTGAAGCTTTCTTT. As protein: CASSLRTRLNTEAFF.

V usage is TRBV2 and J usage is TRBJ2-7; 9 positions agree with TRBD2. This CDR3 spans 17 amino acids. V dropped 7 bases and J dropped 0; count of bases not matched to a gene: 13. Germline CDR1 is SNHLY and CDR2 is FYNNEI. CDR3 amino acids: CASTIPKAGGSSYEQYF. For the CDR3, the DNA is TGTGCCAGCACCATACCCAAAGCGGGAGGTAGCTCCTACGAGCAGTACTTC.

This clonotype came up a few times. The chain is built from TRBV6-1 and TRBJ2-7; 8 bases are a match to TRBD2. Trimming at V came to 2 bases and at J to 4 bases, leaving 10 bases not matched to a gene. CDR3 length: 16 residues. CDR1 and CDR2 from the germline V gene are MNHNS and SASEGT. CDR3 nucleotides: TGTGCCAGCAGTGAATTCTGGCGGGAGGAAAGTTACGAGCAGTACTTC. Translating it yields CASSEFWREESYEQYF.

This chain connects TRBV4-1 to TRBJ2-5, with a possible D match to TRBD1 (6 bases). The germline gives CDR1 MGHRA, CDR2 YSYEKL. V shed 0 bases and J shed 5 bases, with 13 bases lying between them. This CDR3 has 15 residues. CDR3 sequence (DNA): TGCGCCAGCAGCCAAGATTGGGGGCCCGAGGAGACCCAGTACTTC. This encodes CASSQDWGPEETQYF.

The genes are TRBV24-1 and TRBJ2-1; tentatively, D is TRBD2 (6 bases). The V and J ends lost 0 bases and 5 bases respectively, with 13 bases between them. The CDR3 loop spans 16 amino acids. The germline V gene encodes CDR1 KGHDR and CDR2 SFDVKD. The CDR3 is CATSDLDPGDHNEQFF. The DNA of the CDR3 is TGTGCCACCAGTGATTTGGATCCGGGGGACCACAATGAGCAGTTCTTC.

The rearrangement links TRBV3-1 to TRBJ2-1; tentative D call: TRBD2 (6 bases). The V end lost 5 bases, the J end lost 11 bases, and 31 bases lay between the germline ends. Germline CDR1 LGHDT, CDR2 YNNKEL (reference sequence). The CDR3 length is 18 residues. In nucleotides, the CDR3 is TGTGCCAGCAGCGCCTACGGGACTGTCGAGCTCCTACAATCCCAGCAGTTCTTC. Protein: CASSAYGTVELLQSQQFF.

This clonotype was seen a handful of times. The chain recombines TRBV10-3 with TRBJ2-4; 9 bases match TRBD1. The CDR3 contains 18 residues. The germline CDR1 and CDR2 sequences are ENHRY and SYGVKD. V was pared by 5 bases and J by 2 bases, with 13 bases of the junction left unmatched. CDR3 bases: TGTGCCATCAGTCTTCAACCGGGACAGGGATCAACCAAAAACATTCAGTACTTC. Translating it yields CAISLQPGQGSTKNIQYF.

This clonotype turned up a few times. This chain joins TRBV19 and TRBJ1-3; D gene uncertain. Trimming stripped 9 bases from V and 0 bases from J, with 12 bases between. Germline V gives CDR1 LNHDA, CDR2 SQIVND (reference sequence). CDR3 size: 14 residues. CDR3 sequence reads: CASVDGYSGNTIYF. CDR3 bases: TGTGCCAGCGTAGACGGGTACTCTGGAAACACCATATATTTT.

This rearrangement joins TRBV29-1 to TRBJ2-1; possibly TRBD1 or TRBD2 for D (5 bases each). This CDR3 comprises 13 residues. CDR1 SQVTM and CDR2 ANQGSEA come from the germline V gene. The DNA for the CDR3 is TGCAGTCACGGCGAGGGGCATTACAATGAGCAGTTCTTC. It codes for CSHGEGHYNEQFF.

This clonotype has a count of ten or more. The chain has TRBV29-1 and TRBJ1-1, with D tentatively TRBD1 (5 bases). The length of the CDR3 is 13 residues. Germline V gene sequence: CDR1 SQVTM, CDR2 ANQGSEA. The CDR3 region has the DNA TGCAAAGCGGGGGAGAACCAGGTGACTGAAGCTTTCTTT. Its protein is CKAGENQVTEAFF.

The chain joins TRBV29-1 to TRBJ2-7; D possibly uses TRBD1 or TRBD2 (5 bases each). The V and J ends lost 6 bases and 7 bases respectively, with 19 bases between them. The CDR3 sequence is 13 residues long. Per germline, CDR1 SQVTM and CDR2 ANQGSEA. DNA of the CDR3: TGCAGCGTGGAACCAACTGGGACGGGGGAGCAGTACTTC. Its translation is CSVEPTGTGEQYF.

This clonotype was recorded many times. The gene calls are TRBV5-5 and TRBJ2-5; 12 nucleotides match TRBD2. Germline assignment: CDR1 SGHKS and CDR2 YYEKEE (reference sequence). Trimming removed 4 bases from V and 1 base from J; junction bases left unmatched: 5. The CDR3 runs 16 residues. CDR3 coding DNA: TGTGCCAGCAGCATTGGGGGACTAGCGGGCCAAGAGACCCAGTACTTC. Translating gives CASSIGGLAGQETQYF.

The rearrangement uses TRBV7-9 and TRBJ1-5; D gene ambiguous. The CDR3 contains 14 residues. The germline V gene has CDR1 SEHNR and CDR2 FQNEAQ (reference sequence). The germline V and J ends were trimmed by 5 bases and 4 bases, with 12 bases remaining between them. The CDR3 is CASSPDQTNQPQHF. CDR3 in DNA: TGTGCCAGCAGCCCGGACCAAACTAATCAGCCCCAGCATTTT. Supplemented by reference TRBV7-9 and TRBJ1-5, the full variable domain reads DTGVSQNPRHKITKRGQNVTFRCDPISEHNRLYWYRQTLGQGPEFLTYFQNEAQLEKSRLLSDRFSAERPKGSFSTLEIQRTEQGDSAMYLCASSPDQTNQPQHFGDGTRLSIL.

V gene TRBV4-1 combines with J gene TRBJ1-1; D perhaps matches TRBD1 (6 bases). Germline V gene data show CDR1 as MGHRA and CDR2 as YSYEKL. Trimming shortened V by 2 bases and J by 0 bases, and 16 bases separated the two germline ends. The CDR3 has 17 amino acids. The DNA of the CDR3 is TGCGCCAGCAGCCAACCATATCTCCAGGGGATGAACACTGAAGCTTTCTTT. Translating it yields CASSQPYLQGMNTEAFF.

This clonotype was counted at least ten times. The chain uses TRBV20-1 and TRBJ1-4, with D tentatively TRBD1 (6 bases). Germline CDR1 and CDR2: DFQATT and SNEGSKA (reference sequence). The CDR3 extends over 16 amino acids. Trimming cost V 2 bases and J 7 bases, with 20 bases left between them. The CDR3 coding sequence is TGCAGTGCTAGAAGGGACAATTTTCAGGTCGGTGAAAAACTGTTTTTT. This codes for CSARRDNFQVGEKLFF.

The gene calls are TRBV20-1 and TRBJ2-7; tentatively, D is TRBD2 (7 bases). This CDR3 comprises 14 residues. Germline V CDR1 and CDR2: DFQATT, SNEGSKA (reference sequence). Trimming left V 0 bases short and J 3 bases short, with 12 bases between. For the CDR3, the DNA is TGCAGTGCTAGAGATGCGAGGGGGGGCTACGAGCAGTACGTC. Amino acids: CSARDARGGYEQYV.

This chain uses TRBV9 with TRBJ1-6; D is unresolved. This CDR3 is 15 amino acids long. Germline CDR1 SGDLS, CDR2 YYNGEE. V was pared by 0 bases and J by 10 bases, with 14 bases between. The CDR3 here is CASSVDAQAGSPLHF. In DNA form, the CDR3 reads TGTGCCAGCAGCGTAGACGCGCAGGCGGGGTCACCCCTCCACTTT.

This clonotype was counted only a few times. This CDR3 reads CASSQEGRGGPTPPDTQYF. DNA for the CDR3: TGTGCCAGCAGCCAAGAAGGGCGCGGGGGCCCCACCCCACCAGATACGCAGTATTTT. This chain connects TRBV4-2 to TRBJ2-3, with TRBD2 as a possible D gene (7 bases). Germline V CDR1 and CDR2: LGHNA, YNFKEQ. The V gene lost 0 bases and the J gene lost 4 bases, with 23 bases spanning the gap. CDR3 size: 19 residues.

The chain combines TRBV10-3 with TRBJ2-1; 10 nucleotides agree with TRBD2. The CDR3 has 16 amino acids. CDR1 and CDR2 (germline): ENHRY, SYGVKD. V lost 3 bases to trimming and J lost 7 bases; unmatched junction nucleotides: 9. This CDR3 reads CAISDHLAGVGNEQFF. The DNA of the CDR3 is TGTGCCATCAGTGATCATCTAGCGGGAGTGGGGAATGAGCAGTTCTTC.

This clonotype has a handful of counts. V gene TRBV20-1 combines with J gene TRBJ2-5, with D hard to call. V lost 5 bases and J 5 bases, leaving 9 bases between the germline ends. The germline V gene has CDR1 DFQATT and CDR2 SNEGSKA (reference sequence). CDR3 length: 11 amino acids. CDR3 protein: CSALARETQYF. The CDR3 region has the DNA TGCAGTGCTCTCGCGCGGGAGACCCAGTACTTC.

There are a few counts of this clonotype. The J gene is TRBJ1-2, the V gene TRBV11-2, with TRBD1 matching over 7 bases. This CDR3 has 15 amino acids. Per germline, CDR1 SGHAT and CDR2 FQNNGV. V was pared by 1 base and J by 2 bases, with 4 bases of the junction left unmatched. CDR3 coding DNA: TGTGCCAGCAGCTTAGTCCCGACAGGGAACTATGGCTACACCTTC. Translation: CASSLVPTGNYGYTF. Full variable domain (remainder filled in from reference TRBV11-2 and TRBJ1-2): EAGVAQSPRYKIIEKRQSVAFWCNPISGHATLYWYQQILGQGPKLLIQFQNNGVVDDSQLPKDRFSAERLKGVDSTLKIQPAKLEDSAVYLCASSLVPTGNYGYTFGSGTRLTVV.

This clonotype was observed a handful of times. V and J are TRBV9 and TRBJ2-1; D might be TRBD2 (6 bases). V dropped 0 bases and J dropped 7 bases, with 11 bases sitting between them. CDR3 size: 14 residues. Germline V gene lookup returns CDR1 SGDLS and CDR2 YYNGEE. The CDR3 nucleotides are TGTGCCAGCAGCGTAGTGCCGGGAGAAAATGAGCAGTTCTTC. It encodes CASSVVPGENEQFF.

The gene calls are TRBV11-2 and TRBJ2-3; a weak D match, TRBD2 (6 bases). The CDR3 consists of 16 residues. V lost 3 bases and J lost 1, with 14 bases in between. Per germline, CDR1 SGHAT and CDR2 FQNNGV. CDR3 residues: CASSFTRDPRTDTQYF. The CDR3 region has the DNA TGTGCCAGCAGCTTCACGCGGGATCCGCGCACAGATACGCAGTATTTT.

This clonotype was observed a few times. The DNA for the CDR3 is TGTGCCACCAGCAGAGATAATGGGAGGGAGACCCAGTACTTC. As protein: CATSRDNGRETQYF. The V and J genes are TRBV15 and TRBJ2-5, with a possible D match to TRBD2 (6 bases). Deletions cut 0 bases from V and 5 bases from J, with 10 bases between. CDR1 LNHNV and CDR2 YYDKDF come from the germline V gene (reference sequence). This CDR3 has 14 residues.

The rearrangement uses TRBV6-2 or TRBV6-3 and TRBJ2-2; no reliable D call. This CDR3 has 12 residues. CDR1 is MNHEY, CDR2 SVGEGT, per germline. The CDR3 nucleotides read TGTGCAGTGGCAGATAGGACCGGGGAGCTGTTTTTT. Amino acid sequence: CAVADRTGELFF.